Each of the 8 T cell receptor beta chains below was sequenced from the same sample in a study of Ad26.COV2.S vaccination and SARS-CoV-2 variants. Documented treatment: 15 to 20 received Ad26.COV2.S at low or high dose, single or two shots; several received placebo; per-sample allocation not given. Samples analyzed were those drawn on day 63 after the first vaccine or placebo injection. Assay used: immunoSEQ multiplex PCR; TCRdb lists only in-frame clones, some missing. The sample lists 400,000 or so clones, 80% to 90% occurring once. The starting material was peripheral blood, obtained in a trial of Ad26.COV2.S vaccine versus placebo. The receptors derive from a person between 18 and 65 years old who received the Ad26.COV2.S COVID-19 vaccine or a placebo.

CDR3 sequence reads: CASSKAFGRWTPLHF. The CDR3 coding sequence is TGTGCCAGCAGCAAAGCTTTTGGGCGGTGGACACCCCTCCACTTT. The genes are TRBV21-1 and TRBJ1-6. TRBV21-1 represents a pseudogene. The CDR3 extends over 15 amino acids.

V usage is TRBV19 and J usage is TRBJ2-5; TRBD1 is a possible D gene (6 bases). This CDR3 comprises 16 residues. Germline CDR1 LNHDA, CDR2 SQIVND (reference sequence). V gave up 2 bases and J gave up 5 bases, with 18 bases separating them. CDR3: CASSILQGGPPETQYF. The CDR3 bases are TGTGCCAGTAGTATACTTCAAGGGGGACCGCCGGAGACCCAGTACTTC.

The chain links TRBV2 to TRBJ1-2; perhaps TRBD1 as D (5 bases). Trimming cost V 1 base and J 3 bases, with 12 bases left between them. The CDR3 is 15 amino acids. In germline, CDR1 is SNHLY, CDR2 FYNNEI. The DNA of the CDR3 is TGTGCCAGCAGTGAAGGCAGGGAAGGGGACTATGGCTACACCTTC. As protein: CASSEGREGDYGYTF.

CDR3 protein: CASRLGENTGELFF. CDR3 sequence (DNA): TGTGCCAGCAGACTAGGAGAGAACACCGGGGAGCTGTTTTTT. The J gene is TRBJ2-2, the V gene TRBV2, with a weak D call TRBD2 (5 bases). The CDR3 spans 14 residues. The V gene's germline CDR1 is SNHLY and CDR2 FYNNEI. V was trimmed by 6 bases and J by 1 base, leaving 9 bases between them.

In this sample, this clone turned up many times. The chain recombines TRBV4-3 with TRBJ1-4; 8 positions agree with TRBD1. The CDR3 loop spans 15 amino acids. V lost 2 bases to trimming and J lost 5 bases; unmatched junction nucleotides: 4. The germline gives CDR1 LGHNA, CDR2 YSLEER. The CDR3 DNA follows: TGCGCCAGCAGCCAAAACAGGGGGGACAATGAAAAACTGTTTTTT. This encodes CASSQNRGDNEKLFF.

Only a few counts were recorded for this clone. The rearrangement links TRBV18 to TRBJ2-4; possible D gene TRBD1, 6 bases. CDR1 is KGHSH, CDR2 LQKENI, per germline. Trimming cost V 3 bases and J 5 bases, with 11 bases left between them. There are 14 residues in the CDR3. CDR3 bases: TGTGCCAGCTCACCGCGCGGACAGCAAAACATTCAGTACTTC. As protein: CASSPRGQQNIQYF. Supplemented by reference TRBV18 and TRBJ2-4, the full variable domain reads NAGVMQNPRHLVRRRGQEARLRCSPMKGHSHVYWYRQLPEEGLKFMVYLQKENIIDESGMPKERFSAEFPKEGPSILRIQQVVRGDSAAYFCASSPRGQQNIQYFGAGTRLSVL.

The chain uses TRBV3-1 (or the pseudogene TRBV3-2) and TRBJ1-1; D possibly corresponds to TRBD1 (5 bases). V was cut by 3 bases and J by 1 base, with 9 bases left in between. Germline-derived CDR1 and CDR2 are LGHDT and YNNKEL (reference sequence). The CDR3 loop spans 14 amino acids. The CDR3 loop reads CASSQGEKNTEAFF. DNA for the CDR3: TGTGCCAGCAGCCAGGGGGAGAAGAACACTGAAGCTTTCTTT.

This clone has just a few counts. The chain uses TRBV7-9 and TRBJ1-5, with D possibly TRBD1 on 6 matching bases. Germline V gene data show CDR1 as SEHNR and CDR2 as FQNEAQ (reference sequence). V was cut by 4 bases and J by 6 bases, with 13 bases left in between. There are 14 residues in the CDR3. CDR3 sequence (DNA): TGTGCCAGCAGCTCTGTCAGGGGTGCTCAGCCCCAGCATTTT. Residues: CASSSVRGAQPQHF.